The 6 T cell receptor beta chains below all came from one sample that was sequenced in a study of blood T cell repertoires in COVID-19. Measured with immunoSEQ multiplex PCR; TCRdb has only the in-frame clones, and not every one. The sample gives a few hundred thousand clones, 89% of which show up once; less than 3% is in the top ten. What was sequenced was PBMCs or T cells enriched from blood (not recorded which). The receptors derive from a woman aged 50 to 60 who had been exposed to COVID-19.

The chain employs TRBV5-4 and TRBJ2-5; 8 bases fit TRBD2. V dropped 4 bases and J dropped 1; count of bases not matched to a gene: 9. Germline V gene sequence: CDR1 SGHNT, CDR2 YYREEE (reference sequence). This CDR3 is 16 amino acids long. The CDR3 protein is CASSTAPGLGQETQYF. CDR3 nucleotides: TGTGCCAGCAGCACGGCACCGGGACTAGGCCAAGAGACCCAGTACTTC.

The CDR3 loop is CASSTSGQVPYEQYF. The CDR3 bases are TGTGCCAGCAGTACCTCCGGACAGGTCCCCTACGAGCAGTACTTC. The rearrangement joins TRBV28 to TRBJ2-7; 7 nucleotides match TRBD1. CDR3 length: 15 residues. In germline, CDR1 is MDHEN, CDR2 SYDVKM. The junction had 9 bases not matched to a gene; V was cut back by 5 bases and J by 2 bases.

This chain connects TRBV6-6 to TRBJ1-5; 9 positions agree with TRBD1. Losses at the gene ends were 5 bases for V and 4 bases for J; bases not matched to a gene: 6. Germline-derived CDR1 and CDR2 are MNHNY and SVGAGI (reference sequence). The CDR3 sequence is 15 residues long. For the CDR3, the DNA is TGTGCCAGCAGTCCCCTAGGGACAGGGAATCAGCCCCAGCATTTT. It codes for CASSPLGTGNQPQHF.

The CDR3 sequence: CASSLRDSLDLHF. DNA of the CDR3: TGTGCCAGCAGCTTAAGGGACAGCTTAGATCTCCACTTT. The J gene is TRBJ1-6, the V gene TRBV5-5, with 7 bases aligning to TRBD1. V was clipped by 2 bases and J by 16 bases; unmatched bases: 9. Looked up from germline, CDR1 is SGHKS and CDR2 is YYEKEE (reference sequence). The CDR3 length is 13 residues.

The V call is TRBV5-1, the J call TRBJ1-3, with D possibly matching TRBD1 (5 bases). V was clipped by 4 bases and J by 2 bases, with 13 bases between them. The CDR3 contains 15 residues. Germline CDR1 and CDR2: SGHRS and YFSETQ. CDR3 DNA sequence: TGCGCCAGCAGCCCCGGGGGGGTTACTGGAAACACCATATATTTT. This gives the protein CASSPGGVTGNTIYF.

This rearrangement joins TRBV6-4 to TRBJ2-1; 8 bases match TRBD1. J lost 9 bases, V lost 4 bases, and 5 bases had no gene match. Germline V gene lookup returns CDR1 MRHNA and CDR2 SNTAGT. CDR3 length: 13 amino acids. CDR3 bases: TGTGCCAGCAGTGGTCAGGGGGCGGGTGAGCAGTTCTTC. This translates into CASSGQGAGEQFF.